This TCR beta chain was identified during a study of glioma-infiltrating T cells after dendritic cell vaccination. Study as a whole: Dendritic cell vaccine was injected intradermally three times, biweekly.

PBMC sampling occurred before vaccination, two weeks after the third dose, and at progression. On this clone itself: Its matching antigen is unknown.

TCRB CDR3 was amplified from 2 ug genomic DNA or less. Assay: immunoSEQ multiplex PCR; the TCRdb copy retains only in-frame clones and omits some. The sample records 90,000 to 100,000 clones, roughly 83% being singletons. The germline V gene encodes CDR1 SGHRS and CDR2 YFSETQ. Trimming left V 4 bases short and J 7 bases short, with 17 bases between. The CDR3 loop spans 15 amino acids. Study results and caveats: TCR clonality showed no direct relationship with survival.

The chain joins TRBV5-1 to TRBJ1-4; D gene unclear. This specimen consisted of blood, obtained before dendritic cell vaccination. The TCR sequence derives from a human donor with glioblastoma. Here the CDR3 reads CASSPVLGRSEKLFF. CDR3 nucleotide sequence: TGCGCCAGCAGCCCGGTCCTAGGCCGGTCTGAAAAACTGTTTTTT.